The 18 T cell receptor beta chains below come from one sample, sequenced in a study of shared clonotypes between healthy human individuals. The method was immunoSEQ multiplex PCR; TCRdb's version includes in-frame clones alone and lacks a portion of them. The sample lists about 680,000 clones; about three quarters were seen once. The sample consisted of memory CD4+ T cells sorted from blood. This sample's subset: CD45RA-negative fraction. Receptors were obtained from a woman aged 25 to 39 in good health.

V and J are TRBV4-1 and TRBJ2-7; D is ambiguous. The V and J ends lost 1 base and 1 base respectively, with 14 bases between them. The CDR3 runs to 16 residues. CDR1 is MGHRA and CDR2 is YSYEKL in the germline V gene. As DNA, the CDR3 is TGCGCCAGCAGCCAAGTCTTTGTTGGTAGTTCCTACGAGCAGTACTTC. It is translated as CASSQVFVGSSYEQYF.

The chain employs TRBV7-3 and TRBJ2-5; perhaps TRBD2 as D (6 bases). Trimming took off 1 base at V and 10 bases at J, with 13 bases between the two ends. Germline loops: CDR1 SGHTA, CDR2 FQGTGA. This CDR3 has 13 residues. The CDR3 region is CASSLKVGGIQYF. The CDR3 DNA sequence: TGTGCCAGCAGCTTAAAGGTCGGGGGAATCCAGTACTTC.

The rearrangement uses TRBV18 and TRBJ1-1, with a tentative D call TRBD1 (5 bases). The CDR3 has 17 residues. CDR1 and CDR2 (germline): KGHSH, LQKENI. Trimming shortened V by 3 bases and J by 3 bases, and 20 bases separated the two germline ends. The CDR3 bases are TGTGCCAGCTCACCGGGGGTCGATCACCTCAGTTACACTGAAGCTTTCTTT. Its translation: CASSPGVDHLSYTEAFF. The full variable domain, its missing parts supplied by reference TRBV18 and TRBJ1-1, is NAGVMQNPRHLVRRRGQEARLRCSPMKGHSHVYWYRQLPEEGLKFMVYLQKENIIDESGMPKERFSAEFPKEGPSILRIQQVVRGDSAAYFCASSPGVDHLSYTEAFFGQGTRLTVV.

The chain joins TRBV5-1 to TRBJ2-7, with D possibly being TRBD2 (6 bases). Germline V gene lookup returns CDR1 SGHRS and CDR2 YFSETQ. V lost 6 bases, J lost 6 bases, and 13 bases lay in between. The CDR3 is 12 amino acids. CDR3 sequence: CASTLAPGEQYF. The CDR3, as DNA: TGCGCCAGCACTCTAGCGCCGGGCGAGCAGTACTTC.

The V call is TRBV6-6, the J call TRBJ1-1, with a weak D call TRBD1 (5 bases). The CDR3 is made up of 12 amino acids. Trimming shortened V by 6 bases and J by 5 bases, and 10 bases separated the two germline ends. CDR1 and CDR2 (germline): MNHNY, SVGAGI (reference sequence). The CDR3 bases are TGTGCCAGCAGCAGAGGGGTTACTGAAGCTTTCTTT. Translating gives CASSRGVTEAFF.

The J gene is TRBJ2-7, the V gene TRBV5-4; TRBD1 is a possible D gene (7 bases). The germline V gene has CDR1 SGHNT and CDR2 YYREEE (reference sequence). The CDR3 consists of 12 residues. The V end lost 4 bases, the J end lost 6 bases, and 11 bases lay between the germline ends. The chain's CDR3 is CASSPQGGEQYF. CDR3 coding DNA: TGTGCCAGCAGCCCCCAGGGGGGCGAGCAGTACTTC.

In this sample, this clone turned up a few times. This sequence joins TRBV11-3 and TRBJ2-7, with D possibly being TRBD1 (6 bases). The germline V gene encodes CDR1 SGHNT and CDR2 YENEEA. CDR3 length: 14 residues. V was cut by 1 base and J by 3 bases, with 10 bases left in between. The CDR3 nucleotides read TGTGCCAGCAGCTTAGTGGGGGCGGACTACGAGCAGTACTTC. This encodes CASSLVGADYEQYF.

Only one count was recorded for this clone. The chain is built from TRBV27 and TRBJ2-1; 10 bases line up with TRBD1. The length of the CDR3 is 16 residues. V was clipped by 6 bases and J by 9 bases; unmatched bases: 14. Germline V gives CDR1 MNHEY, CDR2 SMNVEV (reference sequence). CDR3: CASRPGQGVGSGEQFF. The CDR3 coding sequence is TGTGCCAGCAGACCTGGACAGGGGGTGGGATCCGGTGAGCAGTTCTTC.

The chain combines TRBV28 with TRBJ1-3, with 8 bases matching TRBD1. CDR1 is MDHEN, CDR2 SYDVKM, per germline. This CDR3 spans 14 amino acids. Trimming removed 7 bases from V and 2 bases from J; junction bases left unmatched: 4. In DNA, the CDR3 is TGTGCCAGCACCAGGGGGCCCGCTGGAAACACCATATATTTT. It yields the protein CASTRGPAGNTIYF.

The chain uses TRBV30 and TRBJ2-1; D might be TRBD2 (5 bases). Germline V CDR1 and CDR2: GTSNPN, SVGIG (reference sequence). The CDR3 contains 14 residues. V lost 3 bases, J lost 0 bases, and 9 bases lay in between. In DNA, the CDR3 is TGTGCCTGGAGCCGGGGTAGCTCCTACAATGAGCAGTTCTTC. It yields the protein CAWSRGSSYNEQFF.

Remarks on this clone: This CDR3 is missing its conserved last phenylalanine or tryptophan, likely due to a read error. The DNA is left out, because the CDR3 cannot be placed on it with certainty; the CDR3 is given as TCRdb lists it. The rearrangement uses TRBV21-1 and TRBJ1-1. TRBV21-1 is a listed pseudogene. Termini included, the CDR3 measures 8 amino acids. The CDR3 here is CASSKGSN.

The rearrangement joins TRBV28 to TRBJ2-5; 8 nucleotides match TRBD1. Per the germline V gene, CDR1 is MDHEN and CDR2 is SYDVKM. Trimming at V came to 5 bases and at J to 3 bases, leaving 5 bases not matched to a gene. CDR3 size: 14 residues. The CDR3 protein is CASSEGQAEETQYF. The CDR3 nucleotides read TGTGCCAGCAGTGAGGGACAGGCTGAAGAGACCCAGTACTTC.

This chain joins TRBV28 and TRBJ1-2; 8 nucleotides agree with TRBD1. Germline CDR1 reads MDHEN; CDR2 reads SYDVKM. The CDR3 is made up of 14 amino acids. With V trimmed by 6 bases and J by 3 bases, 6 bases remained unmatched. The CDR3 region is CASRTGQADYGYTF. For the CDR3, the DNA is TGTGCCAGCAGAACGGGACAGGCAGACTATGGCTACACCTTC.

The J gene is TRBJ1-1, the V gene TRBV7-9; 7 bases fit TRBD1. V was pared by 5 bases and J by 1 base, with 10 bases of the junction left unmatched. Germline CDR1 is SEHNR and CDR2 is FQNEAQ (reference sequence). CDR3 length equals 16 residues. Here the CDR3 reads CASSIKGGVGNTEAFF. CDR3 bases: TGTGCCAGCAGCATTAAAGGGGGCGTGGGGAACACTGAAGCTTTCTTT.

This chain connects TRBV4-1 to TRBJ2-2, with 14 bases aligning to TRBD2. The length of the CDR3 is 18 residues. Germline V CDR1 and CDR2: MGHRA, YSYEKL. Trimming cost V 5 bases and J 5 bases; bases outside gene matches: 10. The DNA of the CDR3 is TGCGCCAGCAGCTCCTTGGGACTAGCGGGAGTGGATACCGGGGAGCTGTTTTTT. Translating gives CASSSLGLAGVDTGELFF.

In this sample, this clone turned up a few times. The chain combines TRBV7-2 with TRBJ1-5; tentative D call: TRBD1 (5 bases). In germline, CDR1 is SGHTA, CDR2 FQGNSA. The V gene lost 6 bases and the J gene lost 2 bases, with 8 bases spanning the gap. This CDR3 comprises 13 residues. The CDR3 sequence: CASRPGGNQPQHF. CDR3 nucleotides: TGTGCCAGCAGACCGGGGGGCAATCAGCCCCAGCATTTT.

For the CDR3, the DNA is TGTGCCAGCAGCCCCACTTGGGGCGAAAAACTGTTTTTT. Protein: CASSPTWGEKLFF. V is TRBV6-5 and J is TRBJ1-4; TRBD1 is a possible D gene (5 bases). There are 13 residues in the CDR3. Deletions cut 6 bases from V and 8 bases from J, with 13 bases between. Germline CDR1 reads MNHEY; CDR2 reads SVGAGI.

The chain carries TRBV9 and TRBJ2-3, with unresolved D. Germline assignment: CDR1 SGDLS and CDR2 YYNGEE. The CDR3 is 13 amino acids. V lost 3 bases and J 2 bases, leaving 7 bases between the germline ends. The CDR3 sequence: CASSGSVTDTQYF. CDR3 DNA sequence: TGTGCCAGCAGCGGGAGTGTCACAGATACGCAGTATTTT.